Included here is one T cell receptor beta chain sequence, with context. The data originate from a study of blood T cell repertoires in COVID-19. Authors' analysis steps: The authors estimated nucleated cell counts from reference gene primer amplification. Clones were sequenced by immunoSEQ multiplex PCR, and TCRdb holds only the in-frame ones, with some missing. V, J and clone size derive from that table, while D and trimming were established from the DNA sequence. The sample consists of about 76,000 clones, 90% of them appearing once. After removal of 7 bases from V and 0 bases from J, the junction contained 1 base not matched to a gene. From germline, CDR1 is SQVTM and CDR2 ANQGSEA. The CDR3 consists of 13 residues.

The rearrangement uses TRBV29-1 and TRBJ2-1; TRBD2 matches at 9 bases. The TCR originated in a man between 50 and 59 years old with acute or convalescent COVID-19. The sequencing input was peripheral blood. CDR3 protein: CSDSGSSYNEQFF. The CDR3 DNA is TGCAGCGATAGCGGGAGCTCCTACAATGAGCAGTTCTTC.